This T cell receptor (beta chain) appears in the sequencing data of a study of T cells in Graves' hyperthyroidism and ophthalmopathy. TCR beta CDR3 regions were amplified from RNA. HTBI primers were the set used in a first-round RT-PCR of the TCR CDR3. TCRdb independently ran MiXCR on the multiplex PCR reads; one entry per CDR3 protein. The sample lists over 500,000 distinct CDR3 sequences, around 15% occurring once. The CDR3 has 14 amino acids. Germline V gene sequence: CDR1 MNHEY, CDR2 SMNVEV (reference sequence). V gave up 7 bases and J gave up 4 bases, with 16 bases separating them. This chain connects TRBV27 to TRBJ1-1; maybe TRBD1 (6 bases). The sequence was collected from a woman aged 40 to 49 with Graves' hyperthyroidism. The material sequenced was blood. As DNA, the CDR3 is TGTGCCAGCAAAGCTATCAACAGGGTCACTGAAGCTTTCTTT. It yields the protein CASKAINRVTEAFF.